This T cell receptor (beta chain) was found in a study of CD8 T cells in Susac syndrome. For the study at large: Among sequenced Susac syndrome patients, more than five had active disease and about 8 were in remission. Study observations and caveats: That the number of individuals in its TCR sequencing and HLA analysis was relatively small was acknowledged by the study. The greatest CD8+ clonal expansion in Susac occurred in TEMRA cells and in active patients.

With random hexamers, reverse transcription was performed on about 0.5 to 1 ug of RNA. TCRdb redid the calling of the immunoSEQ multiplex PCR reads with MiXCR, one entry per CDR3 protein. The sample lists about 190,000 distinct CDR3 sequences, just under 95% occurring once. In the case of this clonotype: Its antigen remains unidentified. The junction differs from germline at one of its ends, possibly a read error.

Germline V CDR1 and CDR2: MDHEN, SYDVKM. The CDR3 length is 15 residues. The chain uses TRBV28 and TRBJ1-1; D gene ambiguous. The TCR originated in a human donor with Susac syndrome. Sample: CD8+ T cells from PBMCs. The CDR3 region is CANSLRLTPNTEAFF. CDR3 DNA: TGTGCCAACAGTTTACGGCTTACACCGAACACTGAAGCTTTCTTT.